The next 10 T cell receptor beta chains were all read from a single sample in a study of neurological immune-mediated disorders. TCRdb reprocessed the 5' RACE reads via MiXCR and lists one record per CDR3 protein. The sample has some 61,000 distinct CDR3 sequences; 3.9% are singletons. The specimen sequenced was PBMCs. The receptors derive from a man aged 30-40 years with multiple sclerosis.

This clonotype was picked up one time. The genes are TRBV6-6 and TRBJ1-5, with D unresolved. The V gene's germline CDR1 is MNHNY and CDR2 SVGAGI (reference sequence). The CDR3 contains 12 residues. Trimming shortened V by 8 bases and J by 4 bases, and 9 bases separated the two germline ends. The chain's CDR3 is CASREPNQPQHF. The CDR3 DNA reads TGTGCCAGCCGAGAACCGAATCAGCCCCAGCATTTT.

This sequence joins TRBV20-1 and TRBJ2-3; perhaps TRBD2 as D (6 bases). Germline CDR1 is DFQATT and CDR2 is SNEGSKA (reference sequence). The V end was cut by 6 bases, the J end by 2 bases, with 18 bases between. The CDR3 loop spans 15 amino acids. This CDR3 is CSALLRGLSTDTQYF. CDR3 bases: TGCAGTGCCCTTTTGCGGGGCCTCTCCACAGATACGCAGTATTTT.

Remarks on this clonotype: At one end the junction does not follow the germline gene, possibly because of a read error. The rearrangement links TRBV20-1 to TRBJ1-5, with 8 bases lining up with TRBD1. The CDR3 runs to 12 residues. Germline CDR1 and CDR2: DFQATT and SNEGSKA (reference sequence). CDR3 protein: CSAYRGDQPQNF. Written as DNA, the CDR3 is TGCAGTGCTTACAGGGGGGACCAGCCCCAGAATTTT.

This clonotype was seen ten or more times. The chain has TRBV18 and TRBJ2-7, with D hard to call. In germline, CDR1 is KGHSH, CDR2 LQKENI. The V and J ends lost 1 base and 5 bases respectively, with 12 bases between them. CDR3 length: 14 residues. CDR3 in DNA: TGTGCCAGCTCACCACAAAGTTGGGCGGACGAGCAGTACTTC. Translating gives CASSPQSWADEQYF.

Ten or more counts support this clonotype. The chain joins TRBV20-1 to TRBJ1-2; D unresolved. Germline V gene data show CDR1 as DFQATT and CDR2 as SNEGSKA (reference sequence). The CDR3 totals 13 residues. Trimming shortened V by 0 bases and J by 5 bases, and 10 bases separated the two germline ends. The CDR3 nucleotides are TGCAGTGCTAGAGAACAGACTTCGTATGGCTACACCTTC. It yields the protein CSAREQTSYGYTF.

There are a few counts of this clonotype. The chain employs TRBV20-1 and TRBJ2-5; 13 bases match TRBD2. Germline V gene lookup returns CDR1 DFQATT and CDR2 SNEGSKA (reference sequence). Trimming removed 3 bases from V and 4 bases from J; junction bases left unmatched: 8. This CDR3 is 16 amino acids long. The chain's CDR3 is CSARERLAGGRETQYF. The DNA for the CDR3 is TGCAGTGCTAGGGAACGACTAGCGGGGGGCAGAGAGACCCAGTACTTC.

This clonotype was detected only a few times. The chain links TRBV5-1 to TRBJ2-5; D not resolved. With 5 bases removed from V and 3 bases from J, the gap between germline ends came to 17 bases. The germline CDR1 and CDR2 sequences are SGHRS and YFSETQ. The CDR3 runs 15 residues. CDR3 residues: CASSPTALPEETQYF. The CDR3 DNA sequence: TGCGCCAGCAGTCCGACGGCCTTACCCGAAGAGACCCAGTACTTC.

This clonotype was counted ten times or more. The V call is TRBV3-1, the J call TRBJ2-1; D remains ambiguous. Germline-derived CDR1 and CDR2 are LGHDT and YNNKEL (reference sequence). Trimming removed 1 base from V and 12 bases from J, with 7 bases in between. This CDR3 is 11 amino acids long. Here the CDR3 reads CASSQVSRQFF. The CDR3 nucleotides are TGTGCCAGCAGCCAAGTTTCGAGGCAGTTCTTC.

In its sample, this clonotype was seen many times. The CDR3 DNA sequence: TGTGCCAGCAGCTCCGGGACAGGGGTCAACGAGCAGTACTTC. Its translation is CASSSGTGVNEQYF. The chain combines TRBV5-5 with TRBJ2-7, with 10 nucleotides matching TRBD1. This CDR3 is built from 14 residues. The germline V gene encodes CDR1 SGHKS and CDR2 YYEKEE (reference sequence). V dropped 3 bases and J dropped 5; count of bases not matched to a gene: 5.

At least ten counts were recorded for this clonotype. The chain uses TRBV5-1 and TRBJ2-3; TRBD1 might be the D (5 bases). V was cut by 3 bases and J by 0 bases, with 8 bases left in between. The CDR3 length is 14 residues. Germline V gene lookup returns CDR1 SGHRS and CDR2 YFSETQ. The CDR3 region has the DNA TGCGCCAGCAGCTCACAGGATAGCACAGATACGCAGTATTTT. Its translation: CASSSQDSTDTQYF.